Only a few counts were recorded for the clone carrying this T cell receptor (beta chain). How the authors handled the data: Reference gene primer amplification gave nucleated cell count estimates. Data came from immunoSEQ multiplex PCR; TCRdb stores just in-frame clones and leaves some out. From that table come the V and J calls and clone size; the DNA was used to work out D and trimming. Altogether about 230,000 clones are present, 75% to 85% being singletons, with the ten largest covering roughly 7.4%. The data stem from a study of blood T cell repertoires in COVID-19. Study as a whole: Samples of COVID-19 (acute and convalescent) were obtained from the United States, Italy and Spain. The cDNA or gDNA used as material had been derived from T cells, B-cell-depleted T cells, or PBMCs.

The germline V and J ends were trimmed by 6 bases and 0 bases, with 5 bases remaining between them. The CDR3 runs to 12 residues. Germline V gene sequence: CDR1 MDHEN, CDR2 SYDVKM. This chain joins TRBV28 and TRBJ1-1; D gene unclear. This sequence originates from a woman in her forties or fifties with acute or convalescent COVID-19. Material for sequencing was peripheral blood. CDR3 in amino acids: CASRALNTEAFF. The CDR3 nucleotides are TGTGCCAGCAGGGCTTTGAACACTGAAGCTTTCTTT. Filled out from reference TRBV28 and TRBJ1-1, the complete variable domain reads DVKVTQSSRYLVKRTGEKVFLECVQDMDHENMFWYRQDPGLGLRLIYFSYDVKMKEKGDIPEGYSVSREKKERFSLILESASTNQTSMYLCASRALNTEAFFGQGTRLTVV.